This TCR beta chain was identified during a study of T cells in Graves' hyperthyroidism and ophthalmopathy. Points on this clonotype: The antigen is undetermined. One junction end does not reproduce the germline sequence, and a read error may be involved.

Study-level results: Ophthalmopathy got predicted by the model a median approximately 6.4 months before its onset.

The CDR3 regions of TCR beta were amplified from RNA transcripts. With the HTBI primer set, the TCR CDR3 went through a first round of RT-PCR. TCRdb fed the multiplex PCR reads into MiXCR, producing one record per CDR3 protein. The data show fewer than 500,000 distinct CDR3 sequences, 13% seen once. Participants, patients aged 18 to 65, had newly diagnosed hyperthyroidism with a duration under 2 months. Exclusion of patients followed from uncontrolled infection, other autoimmune disease, pregnancy or lactation. Clinical symptoms, serum thyroxine and TRAb, thyroid ultrasound and orbital computed tomography were used for the diagnoses. The CDR3 runs 14 residues. Germline-derived CDR1 and CDR2 are DFQATT and SNEGSKA (reference sequence).

J is TRBJ2-7 and V is TRBV20-1, with 9 bases aligning to TRBD2. The sequence derives from a man aged 25 to 40 with Graves' hyperthyroidism that later progressed to Graves' ophthalmopathy. Sequencing was performed on blood. CDR3 bases: TGCAGTGCTAGGGGTAGCGGGAGCTCCTACGAGCGGTACTTC. Amino acids: CSARGSGSSYERYF.